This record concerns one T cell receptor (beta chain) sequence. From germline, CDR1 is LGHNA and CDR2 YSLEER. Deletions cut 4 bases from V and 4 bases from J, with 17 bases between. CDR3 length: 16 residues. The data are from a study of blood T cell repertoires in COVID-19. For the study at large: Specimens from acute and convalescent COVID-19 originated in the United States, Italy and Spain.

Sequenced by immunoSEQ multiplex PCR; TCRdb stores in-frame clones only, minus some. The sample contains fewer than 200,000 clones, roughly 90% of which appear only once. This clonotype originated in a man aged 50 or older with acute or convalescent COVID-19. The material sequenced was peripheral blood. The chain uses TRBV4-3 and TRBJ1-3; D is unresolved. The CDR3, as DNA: TGCGCCAGCAGCCGAACGGACCGGACTCCCGGAAACACCATATATTTT. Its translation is CASSRTDRTPGNTIYF.